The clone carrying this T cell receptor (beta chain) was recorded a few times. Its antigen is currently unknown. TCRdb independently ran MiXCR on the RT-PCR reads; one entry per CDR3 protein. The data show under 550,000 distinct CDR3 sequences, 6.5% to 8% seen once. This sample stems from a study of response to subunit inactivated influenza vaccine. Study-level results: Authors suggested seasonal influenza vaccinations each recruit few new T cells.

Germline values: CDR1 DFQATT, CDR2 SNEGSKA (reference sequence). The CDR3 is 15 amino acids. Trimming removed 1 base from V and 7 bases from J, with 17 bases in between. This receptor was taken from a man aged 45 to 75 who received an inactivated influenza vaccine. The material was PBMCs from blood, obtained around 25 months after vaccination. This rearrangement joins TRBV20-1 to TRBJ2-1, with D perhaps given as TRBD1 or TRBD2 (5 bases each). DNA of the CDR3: TGCAGTGCTAGAGTCGGGACCTCTACCCCTAATGAGCAGTTCTTC. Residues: CSARVGTSTPNEQFF.